The 24 T cell receptor beta chains below all came from one sample that was sequenced in a study of blood T cell repertoires in COVID-19. Method: immunoSEQ multiplex PCR; TCRdb's copy keeps in-frame clones and lacks some. The sample consists of approximately 270,000 clones, roughly nine tenths of them appearing once. Material: PBMCs or T cells enriched from blood (not recorded which). These receptor sequences come from a human donor in a cohort exposed to, infected with or recovered from COVID-19 (not recorded which). The donor label of this sample is uncertain.

With respect to this clone: The sample carries other DNA sequences with the same CDR3. The gene calls are TRBV9 and TRBJ2-7; a weak D match, TRBD2 (5 bases). V lost 4 bases, J lost 0 bases, and 8 bases lay in between. CDR3 length equals 13 residues. Germline CDR1 is SGDLS and CDR2 is YYNGEE. In DNA, the CDR3 is TGTGCCAGCAGCCCAGGACTCTCCTACGAGCAGTACTTC. Protein sequence: CASSPGLSYEQYF.

The rearrangement uses TRBV27 and TRBJ1-2; 12 bases fit TRBD1. The V gene's germline CDR1 is MNHEY and CDR2 SMNVEV (reference sequence). V was clipped by 4 bases and J by 8 bases; unmatched bases: 17. The CDR3 runs to 18 residues. This CDR3 reads CASSSHVNAGTGGLGYTF. For the CDR3, the DNA is TGTGCCAGCAGTTCCCACGTTAACGCCGGGACAGGGGGCTTGGGCTACACCTTC.

The genes are TRBV7-7 and TRBJ2-5; weak D call: TRBD2 (7 bases). Trimming removed 2 bases at V and 5 bases at J, with 18 bases between. Per the germline V gene, CDR1 is SSHAT and CDR2 is FNYEAQ (reference sequence). The CDR3 spans 16 residues. The CDR3 reads CASSLLGRGARETQYF. The CDR3 DNA reads as TGTGCCAGCAGCTTATTGGGTCGGGGGGCCCGGGAGACCCAGTACTTC. The variable domain in full, completed from reference TRBV7-7 and TRBJ2-5, reads GAGVSQSPRYKVTKRGQDVTLRCDPISSHATLYWYQQALGQGPEFLTYFNYEAQPDKSGLPSDRFSAERPEGSISTLTIQRTEQRDSAMYRCASSLLGRGARETQYFGPGTRLLVL.

The chain is built from TRBV9 and TRBJ1-1; possible D gene TRBD1, 5 bases. In germline, CDR1 is SGDLS, CDR2 YYNGEE. V was shortened by 0 bases and J by 2 bases, with 8 bases between the two germline ends. This CDR3 spans 14 amino acids. CDR3 residues: CASSVARANTEAFF. The CDR3 DNA follows: TGTGCCAGCAGCGTAGCCAGGGCCAACACTGAAGCTTTCTTT.

The rearrangement uses TRBV24-1 and TRBJ2-7, with 12 bases identical to TRBD1. The CDR3 runs 14 residues. J lost 7 bases, V lost 5 bases, and 5 bases had no gene match. Germline V lookup: CDR1 KGHDR, CDR2 SFDVKD. Here the CDR3 DNA reads TGTGCCACCAGTGTAGGGGACAGGGGGCATGAGCAGTACTTC. Its translation is CATSVGDRGHEQYF.

V gene TRBV28 combines with J gene TRBJ2-3, with D tentatively TRBD2 (5 bases). Trimming took 7 bases from V and 6 from J, leaving 17 bases between them. The CDR3 extends over 14 amino acids. Germline assignment: CDR1 MDHEN and CDR2 SYDVKM. This CDR3 is CASTNVLPGDTQYF. Written as DNA, the CDR3 is TGTGCCAGCACCAACGTTCTCCCGGGGGATACGCAGTATTTT.

The chain joins TRBV7-2 to TRBJ2-1; 10 bases map to TRBD2. The germline gives CDR1 SGHTA, CDR2 FQGNSA. The CDR3 totals 20 residues. V lost 0 bases and J lost 4; bases outside the gene matches: 15. The CDR3 loop is CASSLAFSRGAGGKYNEQFF. The CDR3 DNA sequence: TGTGCCAGCAGCTTAGCCTTTTCCCGGGGAGCGGGGGGGAAATACAATGAGCAGTTCTTC.

The genes are TRBV19 and TRBJ1-5, with unresolved D. The CDR3 loop spans 16 amino acids. Trimming removed 4 bases at V and 3 bases at J, with 16 bases between. Germline V gene data show CDR1 as LNHDA and CDR2 as SQIVND (reference sequence). In DNA, the CDR3 is TGTGCCAGTAGTACTATGCTCGGGTCTATCAATCAGCCCCAGCATTTT. Encoded protein: CASSTMLGSINQPQHF. The whole variable domain, remainder taken from reference TRBV19 and TRBJ1-5, is DGGITQSPKYLFRKEGQNVTLSCEQNLNHDAMYWYRQDPGQGLRLIYYSQIVNDFQKGDIAEGYSVSREKKESFPLTVTSAQKNPTAFYLCASSTMLGSINQPQHFGDGTRLSIL.

This chain uses TRBV7-6 with TRBJ2-1; D uncertain. The CDR3 covers 13 residues. V was cut by 0 bases and J by 9 bases, with 9 bases left in between. Per the germline V gene, CDR1 is SGHVS and CDR2 is FNYEAQ. The DNA for the CDR3 is TGTGCCAGCAGCTTAGCGCTATTCCGTGAGCAGTTCTTC. As protein: CASSLALFREQFF.

The chain joins TRBV18 to TRBJ2-3; 7 bases agree with TRBD2. The CDR3 covers 15 residues. Germline V gene data show CDR1 as KGHSH and CDR2 as LQKENI. J gave up 3 bases and V 2 bases, and 5 bases lay outside the gene matches. The CDR3 reads CASSPGLGETDTQYF. The CDR3 DNA reads as TGTGCCAGCTCACCAGGACTAGGCGAGACAGATACGCAGTATTTT.

About this clone: Different DNA sequences within this sample yield the same CDR3. The chain is built from TRBV5-4 and TRBJ1-2, with D tentatively TRBD1 (6 bases). This CDR3 has 14 amino acids. Trimming removed 0 bases at V and 4 bases at J, with 10 bases between. Germline CDR1 reads SGHNT; CDR2 reads YYREEE (reference sequence). The CDR3 coding sequence is TGTGCCAGCAGCTTGGATAGGACAGTCTATGGCTACACCTTC. It codes for CASSLDRTVYGYTF.

This rearrangement joins TRBV6-6 to TRBJ1-2, with a tentative D call TRBD1 (6 bases). Germline assignment: CDR1 MNHNY and CDR2 SVGAGI (reference sequence). CDR3 length: 18 amino acids. The V end was cut by 5 bases, the J end by 3 bases, with 25 bases between. CDR3 bases: TGTGCCAGCAGTCTCGGACAGAGCGGTTCAGTCCTAGACTATGGCTACACCTTC. This gives the protein CASSLGQSGSVLDYGYTF.

The V gene is TRBV9, the J gene TRBJ2-1, with 8 bases identical to TRBD1. There are 17 residues in the CDR3. The germline CDR1 and CDR2 sequences are SGDLS and YYNGEE. The trim removed 0 bases at V and 5 bases at J, leaving 10 bases unmatched. CDR3 sequence (DNA): TGTGCCAGCAGCGTAGGATCTCTCAGGGGGCAAAACAATGAGCAGTTCTTC. Encoded protein: CASSVGSLRGQNNEQFF.

The chain joins TRBV7-9 to TRBJ1-4; unclear D gene. V lost 3 bases and J lost 6, with 2 bases in between. CDR1 SEHNR and CDR2 FQNEAQ come from the germline V gene (reference sequence). The length of the CDR3 is 11 residues. CDR3 bases: TGTGCCAGCAGCTTCGATGAAAAACTGTTTTTT. As protein: CASSFDEKLFF.

The gene calls are TRBV5-4 and TRBJ1-3, with D hard to call. Trimming took off 0 bases at V and 4 bases at J, with 5 bases between the two ends. Germline-derived CDR1 and CDR2 are SGHNT and YYREEE (reference sequence). The CDR3 spans 13 residues. DNA of the CDR3: TGTGCCAGCAGCTTGGACGCGGGAAACACCATATATTTT. Translation gives CASSLDAGNTIYF.

The sample holds one count of this clone. The chain joins TRBV27 to TRBJ1-5; 7 bases fit TRBD1. Trimming removed 5 bases from V and 0 bases from J; junction bases left unmatched: 13. This CDR3 contains 18 residues. The germline gives CDR1 MNHEY, CDR2 SMNVEV (reference sequence). The CDR3 here is CASSPLWTGPYSNQPQHF. In nucleotides, the CDR3 is TGTGCCAGCAGTCCCCTGTGGACAGGACCTTATAGCAATCAGCCCCAGCATTTT.

This chain links TRBV25-1 with TRBJ1-1; D perhaps matches TRBD1 (5 bases). The CDR3 is made up of 16 amino acids. Germline loops: CDR1 MGHDK, CDR2 SYGVNS. V was clipped by 3 bases and J by 1 base, with 15 bases between them. The DNA for the CDR3 is TGTGCCAGCAGTGACCTGAGTGGGGGGTCGAACACTGAAGCTTTCTTT. Protein sequence: CASSDLSGGSNTEAFF.

The chain joins TRBV3-1 (or the pseudogene TRBV3-2) to TRBJ1-2; D is ambiguous. Germline CDR1 is LGHDT and CDR2 is YNNKEL (reference sequence). V lost 5 bases, J lost 5 bases, and 9 bases lay in between. This CDR3 is built from 12 residues. Here the CDR3 DNA reads TGTGCCAGCAGCGGTGCGGGGTATGGCTACACCTTC. As protein: CASSGAGYGYTF.

This chain links TRBV9 with TRBJ1-2, with 7 bases aligning to TRBD1. The V gene's germline CDR1 is SGDLS and CDR2 YYNGEE. The V gene end was trimmed by 3 bases and the J gene end by 2 bases; junction bases not matched to a gene: 4. The CDR3 is 14 residues long. The CDR3 DNA follows: TGTGCCAGCAGCGCTCAGGGGGTAAACTATGGCTACACCTTC. Translated, it gives CASSAQGVNYGYTF.

This clone was recorded only once. This chain uses TRBV18 with TRBJ1-3; weak D call: TRBD1 (6 bases). Germline V gene data show CDR1 as KGHSH and CDR2 as LQKENI. The germline V and J ends were trimmed by 0 bases and 0 bases, with 12 bases remaining between them. The CDR3 runs to 17 residues. Written as DNA, the CDR3 is TGTGCCAGCTCACCACCCGACAGGCTAAGCTCTGGAAACACCATATATTTT. It translates to CASSPPDRLSSGNTIYF.

The V gene is TRBV7-2, the J gene TRBJ2-7, with 8 nucleotides matching TRBD2. The CDR3 sequence is 14 residues long. The germline CDR1 and CDR2 sequences are SGHTA and FQGNSA. Trimming cost V 3 bases and J 1 base; bases outside gene matches: 2. The CDR3 nucleotides are TGTGCCAGCAGCTTGGAGCGGGGGTCCTACGAGCAGTACTTC. The encoded protein is CASSLERGSYEQYF.

The chain recombines TRBV4-3 with TRBJ2-3, with D possibly being TRBD2 (6 bases). Germline V gives CDR1 LGHNA, CDR2 YSLEER. Trimming shortened V by 0 bases and J by 0 bases, and 16 bases separated the two germline ends. CDR3 size: 18 residues. The CDR3 loop is CASSQDAGDFLSTDTQYF. CDR3 DNA: TGCGCCAGCAGCCAAGATGCCGGGGACTTCCTCAGCACAGATACGCAGTATTTT.

CDR3 in amino acids: CASSLRQGLNQPQHF. CDR3 nucleotide sequence: TGTGCCAGCAGTTTGCGGCAGGGACTCAATCAGCCCCAGCATTTT. The genes are TRBV27 and TRBJ1-5; D might be TRBD1 (5 bases). From germline, CDR1 is MNHEY and CDR2 SMNVEV (reference sequence). The V gene lost 3 bases and the J gene lost 3 bases, with 12 bases spanning the gap. The CDR3 sequence is 15 residues long.

The rearrangement uses TRBV7-2 and TRBJ2-3; TRBD2 agrees at 8 bases. This CDR3 is built from 12 residues. Germline assignment: CDR1 SGHTA and CDR2 FQGNSA. J was trimmed by 8 bases and V by 5 bases; bases with no gene match: 3. DNA of the CDR3: TGTGCCAGCAGCGCGACTAGCGTTACGCAGTATTTT. It is translated as CASSATSVTQYF. Looking up the rest from reference TRBV7-2 and TRBJ2-3 gives the full variable domain: GAGVSQSPSNKVTEKGKDVELRCDPISGHTALYWYRQSLGQGLEFLIYFQGNSAPDKSGLPSDRFSAERTGGSVSTLTIQRTQQEDSAVYLCASSATSVTQYFGPGTRLTVL.